This T cell receptor beta chain was captured in a study of tumor and adjacent non-tumor tissue in lung cancer. Study-level background: Histology: about twelve adenocarcinoma, a couple of squamous cell carcinoma, 1 small cell lung cancer. Samples averaged approximately 4.2 million productive TCRbeta reads each. General study results and limits: Top 100 clones took a larger repertoire share in normal lung. Significantly higher TCR diversity was found in tumor than normal lung.

On this clonotype itself: Antigen unknown. Given a much more abundant clone one base away, this may be a read error.

The template was RNA from unsorted bulk tissue. The normal lung tissue was taken more than 3 cm from the tumor edge. A modified ARM-PCR protocol with three rounds of nested PCR amplified TCRbeta. TCRdb analysed the multiplex PCR reads with MiXCR anew, one entry per CDR3 protein. The sample includes fewer than 100,000 distinct CDR3 sequences, roughly 80% seen only once; the top ten take roughly half. V lost 2 bases to trimming and J lost 2 bases, with 11 bases between them. CDR3 length: 15 amino acids. The germline CDR1 and CDR2 sequences are SGHDT and YYEEEE. Sequenced material: distant non-tumor lung tissue. The receptor was isolated from a man aged 55-75 years with non-small cell lung cancer. The V gene is TRBV5-6, the J gene TRBJ1-5, with no clear D. The CDR3 nucleotides read TGTGCCAGCAGCTTAATAGAGAGCGGCAATCAGCCCCAGCATTTT. It specifies CASSLIESGNQPQHF.